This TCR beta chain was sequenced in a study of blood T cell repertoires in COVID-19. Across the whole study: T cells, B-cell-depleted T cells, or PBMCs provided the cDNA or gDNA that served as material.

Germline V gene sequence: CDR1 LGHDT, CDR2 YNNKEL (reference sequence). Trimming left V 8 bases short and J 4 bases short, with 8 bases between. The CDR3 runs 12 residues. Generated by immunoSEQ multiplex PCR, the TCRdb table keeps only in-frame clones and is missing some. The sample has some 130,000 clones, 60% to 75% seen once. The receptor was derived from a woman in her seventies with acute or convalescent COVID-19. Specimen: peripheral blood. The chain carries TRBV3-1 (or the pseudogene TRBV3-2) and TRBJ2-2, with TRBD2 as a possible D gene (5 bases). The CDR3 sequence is CASLAGTGELFF. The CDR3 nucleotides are TGTGCCAGCCTGGCGGGCACCGGGGAGCTGTTTTTT.